This T cell receptor (beta chain) was sequenced in a study of blood T cell repertoires in COVID-19. Source study methods: Counts of nucleated cells, estimated from reference gene primer amplification, were obtained. The table came from immunoSEQ multiplex PCR; TCRdb's copy has only in-frame clones and leaves some out. The V and J calls and clone size are taken from that table; D and trimming were inferred from the DNA. The profile shows some 200,000 clones, about 80% of them singletons. This clonotype was sampled from a human donor with acute or convalescent COVID-19. The donor label of this sample is uncertain. What was sequenced was peripheral blood.

As DNA, the CDR3 is TGCGCCAGCAGCCAAGATCAGACTAGTCAGAGTACGCAGTATTTT. This sequence encodes CASSQDQTSQSTQYF. The V and J genes are TRBV4-1 and TRBJ2-3, with D possibly being TRBD2 (6 bases). Germline V gene sequence: CDR1 MGHRA, CDR2 YSYEKL. The CDR3 has 15 amino acids. Trimming shortened V by 0 bases and J by 8 bases, and 15 bases separated the two germline ends.